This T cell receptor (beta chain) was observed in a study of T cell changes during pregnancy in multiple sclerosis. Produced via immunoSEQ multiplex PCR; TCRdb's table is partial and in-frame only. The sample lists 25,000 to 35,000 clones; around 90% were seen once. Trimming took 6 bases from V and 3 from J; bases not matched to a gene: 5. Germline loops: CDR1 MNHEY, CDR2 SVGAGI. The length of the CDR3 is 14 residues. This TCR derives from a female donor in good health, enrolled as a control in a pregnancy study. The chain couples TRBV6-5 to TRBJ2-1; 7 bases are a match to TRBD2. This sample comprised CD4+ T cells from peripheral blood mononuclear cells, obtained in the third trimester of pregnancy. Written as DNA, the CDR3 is TGTGCCAGCAGAACCGGGACTAACTACAATGAGCAGTTCTTC. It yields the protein CASRTGTNYNEQFF.